Shown below are 11 T cell receptor beta chains from a single sample sequenced in a study of blood T cell repertoires in COVID-19. The protocol was immunoSEQ multiplex PCR, while the TCRdb copy is restricted to in-frame clones and leaves out a portion. The data contain 180,000 or so clones, 85% to 90% of them seen just once; the ten biggest clones take up 7% to 7.5%. Sample: peripheral blood. These receptors originate from a woman of 80 years or more in a cohort sampled during active or convalescent COVID-19.

This clone showed up just a few times. The rearrangement joins TRBV18 to TRBJ1-3, with 7 bases aligning to TRBD1. CDR3 size: 16 residues. Germline V gene lookup returns CDR1 KGHSH and CDR2 LQKENI. J lost 2 bases, V lost 4 bases, and 8 bases had no gene match. The CDR3 DNA follows: TGTGCCAGCTCACTGACAGGGTCGGAGGCTGGAAACACCATATATTTT. Translated, it gives CASSLTGSEAGNTIYF.

J is TRBJ2-3 and V is TRBV19, with 10 bases fitting TRBD1. This CDR3 has 14 amino acids. J lost 4 bases, V lost 7 bases, and 5 bases had no gene match. CDR1 LNHDA and CDR2 SQIVND come from the germline V gene (reference sequence). The CDR3 loop reads CASNTDRGADTQYF. As DNA, the CDR3 is TGTGCCAGTAATACGGACAGGGGGGCAGATACGCAGTATTTT.

The chain is built from TRBV5-1 and TRBJ1-2; D not certain. The CDR3 runs 17 residues. V lost 1 base and J lost 2, with 18 bases in between. The germline V gene encodes CDR1 SGHRS and CDR2 YFSETQ. The CDR3 loop is CASSLLQNSERNYGYTF. CDR3 sequence (DNA): TGCGCCAGCAGCTTGCTACAGAACTCAGAGCGGAACTATGGCTACACCTTC.

This chain links TRBV5-6 with TRBJ1-2; maybe TRBD1 (6 bases). CDR1 SGHDT and CDR2 YYEEEE come from the germline V gene. CDR3 size: 13 residues. V lost 6 bases and J 2 bases, leaving 11 bases between the germline ends. For the CDR3, the DNA is TGTGCCAGCACCATGGGGACAAACTATGGCTACACCTTC. Residues: CASTMGTNYGYTF.

This chain links TRBV7-9 with TRBJ1-5; 8 nucleotides line up with TRBD1. The CDR3 is 17 residues long. V shed 8 bases, J shed 2 bases, and the junction held 14 bases outside the gene matches. Germline CDR1 reads SEHNR; CDR2 reads FQNEAQ (reference sequence). This CDR3 is CASSPGQGLEGNQPQHF. In nucleotides, the CDR3 is TGTGCCAGCTCCCCCGGACAGGGCTTAGAGGGCAATCAGCCCCAGCATTTT.

The chain uses TRBV5-1 and TRBJ2-3; TRBD2 matches at 11 bases. CDR1 and CDR2 (germline): SGHRS, YFSETQ. The CDR3 sequence is 14 residues long. V lost 6 bases to trimming and J lost 3 bases; unmatched junction nucleotides: 3. CDR3 DNA: TGCGCCAGCACCACTAGCGGGAGAACAGATACGCAGTATTTT. Protein: CASTTSGRTDTQYF.

This sequence joins TRBV10-1 and TRBJ2-3; D unresolved. Germline V gene data show CDR1 as WNHNN and CDR2 as SYGVQD (reference sequence). Trimming left V 4 bases short and J 3 bases short, with 8 bases between. This CDR3 has 13 amino acids. DNA of the CDR3: TGCGCCAGCAGTGGTACAGAGACAGATACGCAGTATTTT. Its translation is CASSGTETDTQYF.

The rearrangement uses TRBV6-5 and TRBJ1-6; D call uncertain. The CDR3 is 12 residues long. V lost 11 bases and J lost 4, with 9 bases in between. The V gene's germline CDR1 is MNHEY and CDR2 SVGAGI. Written as DNA, the CDR3 is TGTGCCGGTGGACTATATAATTCACCCCTCCACTTT. Translated, it gives CAGGLYNSPLHF.

V and J are TRBV6-1 and TRBJ2-5; possible D gene TRBD1, 6 bases. Deletions cut 2 bases from V and 5 bases from J, with 9 bases between. Germline V CDR1 and CDR2: MNHNS, SASEGT. The CDR3 consists of 13 residues. CDR3 residues: CASSETGLETQYF. As DNA, the CDR3 is TGTGCCAGCAGTGAAACAGGGTTGGAGACCCAGTACTTC.

The CDR3 coding sequence is TGCGCCAGCAGCTTGGCTAACAGCAACTATGGCTACACCTTC. Protein product: CASSLANSNYGYTF. V gene TRBV5-1 combines with J gene TRBJ1-2; D remains unclear. The CDR3 extends over 14 amino acids. The V gene's germline CDR1 is SGHRS and CDR2 YFSETQ. The ends were cut back, 0 bases at V and 2 bases at J, with 8 bases in the middle. The whole variable domain, remainder taken from reference TRBV5-1 and TRBJ1-2, is KAGVTQTPRYLIKTRGQQVTLSCSPISGHRSVSWYQQTPGQGLQFLFEYFSETQRNKGNFPGRFSGRQFSNSRSEMNVSTLELGDSALYLCASSLANSNYGYTFGSGTRLTVV.

The V and J genes are TRBV3-1 (or the pseudogene TRBV3-2) and TRBJ2-3; 8 bases map to TRBD2. With V trimmed by 8 bases and J by 3 bases, 4 bases remained unmatched. This CDR3 is built from 13 residues. CDR1 and CDR2 (germline): LGHDT, YNNKEL (reference sequence). In DNA form, the CDR3 reads TGTGCCAGCTCAGGACTAGCTACAGATACGCAGTATTTT. It codes for CASSGLATDTQYF.